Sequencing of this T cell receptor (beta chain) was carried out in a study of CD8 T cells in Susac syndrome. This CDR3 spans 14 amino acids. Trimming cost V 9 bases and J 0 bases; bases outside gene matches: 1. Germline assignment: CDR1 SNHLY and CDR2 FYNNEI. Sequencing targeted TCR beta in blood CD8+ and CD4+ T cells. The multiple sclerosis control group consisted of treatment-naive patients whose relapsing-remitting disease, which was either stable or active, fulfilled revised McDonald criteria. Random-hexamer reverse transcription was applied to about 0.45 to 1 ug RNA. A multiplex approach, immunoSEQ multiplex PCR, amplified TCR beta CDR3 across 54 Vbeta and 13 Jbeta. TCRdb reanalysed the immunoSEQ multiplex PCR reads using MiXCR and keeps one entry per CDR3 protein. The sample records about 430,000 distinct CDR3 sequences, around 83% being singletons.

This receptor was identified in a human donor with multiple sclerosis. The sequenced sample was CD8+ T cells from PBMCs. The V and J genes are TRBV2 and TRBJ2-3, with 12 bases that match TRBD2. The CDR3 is CARGTSGSTDTQYF. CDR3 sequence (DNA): TGTGCCAGAGGGACTAGCGGGAGCACAGATACGCAGTATTTT. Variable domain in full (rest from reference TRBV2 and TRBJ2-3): EPEVTQTPSHQVTQMGQEVILRCVPISNHLYFYWYRQILGQKVEFLVSFYNNEISEKSEIFDDQFSVERPDGSNFTLKIRSTKLEDSAMYFCARGTSGSTDTQYFGPGTRLTVL.